The 4 T cell receptor beta chains in this list originate from one sample, sequenced in a study of tissue T cells after allogeneic stem cell transplantation (dated by TCRdb to 2021 to 2024). The library came from the immunoSEQ multiplex PCR assay. TCRdb took over this immuneACCESS table, retaining in-frame rearrangements with V and J assigned. Such tables are incomplete; in checked studies, under half of the missing clones stem from an unresolved V gene, and the remainder is unexplained. This sample has approximately 17,000 clones in its table, and about three quarters of those were observed once. In total, the top ten clones hold roughly 0.96% of the sample. Sample: spleen. The receptors derive from a female BALB/c mouse in good health. The haplotype of this strain at the MHC is H2-d.

In regard to this clone: Mouse gene names and germline throughout. The read terminates 1 residue before the CDR3 end, so the remaining end is supplied by the germline J gene. V usage is TRBV1 and J usage is TRBJ1-6; weak D call: TRBD1 (6 bases). TRBJ1-6 qualifies as an ORF whose function is uncertain. Germline V CDR1 and CDR2: NSQYPW, LRSPGD (reference sequence). V was trimmed by 0 bases and J by 4 bases, leaving 10 bases between them. The CDR3 spans 16 residues. The sequenced part of the CDR3 DNA is TGCACCTGCAGTGCAGACAGGGGCCGGTATAATTCGCCCCTCTAC. This encodes CTCSADRGRYNSPLY. The whole CDR3 region reads CTCSADRGRYNSPLYF.

In its sample, this clone was seen once. Gene names denote mouse genes. Coverage ceases 1 residue before the CDR3 finishes, and the germline J gene fills in the end. J is TRBJ2-3 and V is TRBV20; D tentatively reads TRBD1 or TRBD2 (5 bases each). The CDR3 totals 11 residues. V was trimmed by 6 bases and J by 2 bases, leaving 6 bases between them. The germline gives CDR1 GFQATS, CDR2 STVNSAI. The covered CDR3 bases are TGTGGTGCCGGGACTGCAGAAACGCTGTAT. It encodes CGAGTAETLY. In full, the CDR3 is CGAGTAETLYF. Full variable domain (rest looked up from reference TRBV20 and TRBJ2-3): GALVYQYPRRTICKSGTSMRMECQAVGFQATSVAWYRQSPQKTFELIALSTVNSAIKYEQNFTQEKFPISHPNLSFSSMTVLNAYLEDRGLYLCGAGTAETLYFGSGTRLTVL.

A word on this clone: The germline and genes are mouse ones. The read gets to within 1 residue of the CDR3 end, and the germline J gene fills in the rest. The chain combines TRBV19 with TRBJ2-4, with D possibly matching TRBD2 (6 bases). In germline, CDR1 is FNHDT, CDR2 SITEND (reference sequence). The CDR3 is made up of 13 amino acids. The V end lost 4 bases, the J end lost 2 bases, and 8 bases lay between the germline ends. The CDR3 DNA, read in part, is TGTGCCAGCAGTCGGGACTTTCAAAACACCTTGTAC. As protein: CASSRDFQNTLY. The full CDR3 is CASSRDFQNTLYF.

For this clone: Gene names and germline match the mouse. The read ends 1 residue shy of where the CDR3 ends; the end is completed using the germline J gene. The chain combines TRBV4 with TRBJ2-2; 8 bases match TRBD2. Germline CDR1 reads LGHDT; CDR2 reads YNNKQL (reference sequence). The CDR3 runs 14 residues. V was clipped by 4 bases and J by 3 bases; unmatched bases: 1. This chain's CDR3 is CASSWGGDTGQLYF. The covered CDR3 bases are TGTGCCAGCAGCTGGGGGGGCGACACCGGGCAGCTCTAC.